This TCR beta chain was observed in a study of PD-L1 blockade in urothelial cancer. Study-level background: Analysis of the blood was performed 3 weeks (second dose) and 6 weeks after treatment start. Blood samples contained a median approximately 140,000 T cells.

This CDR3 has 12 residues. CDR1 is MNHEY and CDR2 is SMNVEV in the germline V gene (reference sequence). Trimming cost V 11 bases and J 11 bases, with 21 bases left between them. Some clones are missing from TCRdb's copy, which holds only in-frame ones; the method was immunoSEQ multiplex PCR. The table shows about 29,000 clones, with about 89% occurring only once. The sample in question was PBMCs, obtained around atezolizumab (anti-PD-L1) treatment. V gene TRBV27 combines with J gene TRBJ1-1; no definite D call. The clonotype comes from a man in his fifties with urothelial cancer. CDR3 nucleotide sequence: TGTGCCGTGGGCGTGGAGGGTACCTTGGCTTTCTTT. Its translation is CAVGVEGTLAFF.